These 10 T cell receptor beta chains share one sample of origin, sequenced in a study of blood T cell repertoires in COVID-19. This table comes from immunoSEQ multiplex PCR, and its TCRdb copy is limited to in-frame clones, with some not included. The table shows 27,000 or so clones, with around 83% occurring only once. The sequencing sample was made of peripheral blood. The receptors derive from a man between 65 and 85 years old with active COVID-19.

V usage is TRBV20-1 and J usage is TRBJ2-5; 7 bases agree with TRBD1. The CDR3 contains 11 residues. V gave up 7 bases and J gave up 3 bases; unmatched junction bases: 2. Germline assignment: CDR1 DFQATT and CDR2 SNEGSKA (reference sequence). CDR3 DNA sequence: TGCAGTGGGGACAGAAAAGAGACCCAGTACTTC. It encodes CSGDRKETQYF.

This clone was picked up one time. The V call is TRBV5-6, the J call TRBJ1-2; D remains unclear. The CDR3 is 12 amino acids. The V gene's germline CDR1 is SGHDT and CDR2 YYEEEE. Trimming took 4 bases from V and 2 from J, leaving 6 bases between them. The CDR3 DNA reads TGTGCCAGCAGCCCGAGGAACTATGGCTACACCTTC. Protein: CASSPRNYGYTF.

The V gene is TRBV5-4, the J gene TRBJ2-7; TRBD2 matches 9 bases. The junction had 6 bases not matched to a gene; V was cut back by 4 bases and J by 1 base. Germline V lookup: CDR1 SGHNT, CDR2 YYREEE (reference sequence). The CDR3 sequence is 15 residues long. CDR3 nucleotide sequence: TGTGCCAGCAGCCTGCCCCTAGCGGGGTCCTACGAGCAGTACTTC. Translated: CASSLPLAGSYEQYF.

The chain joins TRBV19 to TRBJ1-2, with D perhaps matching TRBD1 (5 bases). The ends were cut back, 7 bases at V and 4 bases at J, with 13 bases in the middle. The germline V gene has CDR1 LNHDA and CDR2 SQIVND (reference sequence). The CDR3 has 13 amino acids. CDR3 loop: CASTTAPPYGYTF. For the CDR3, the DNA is TGTGCCAGTACGACAGCACCTCCCTATGGCTACACCTTC. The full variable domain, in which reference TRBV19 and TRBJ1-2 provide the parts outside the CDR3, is DGGITQSPKYLFRKEGQNVTLSCEQNLNHDAMYWYRQDPGQGLRLIYYSQIVNDFQKGDIAEGYSVSREKKESFPLTVTSAQKNPTAFYLCASTTAPPYGYTFGSGTRLTVV.

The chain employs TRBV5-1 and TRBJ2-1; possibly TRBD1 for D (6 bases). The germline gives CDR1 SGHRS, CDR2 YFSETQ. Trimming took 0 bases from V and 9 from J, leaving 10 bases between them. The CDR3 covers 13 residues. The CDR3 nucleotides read TGCGCCAGCAGCTTGGACAGGGAAGGTGAGCAGTTCTTC. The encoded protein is CASSLDREGEQFF.

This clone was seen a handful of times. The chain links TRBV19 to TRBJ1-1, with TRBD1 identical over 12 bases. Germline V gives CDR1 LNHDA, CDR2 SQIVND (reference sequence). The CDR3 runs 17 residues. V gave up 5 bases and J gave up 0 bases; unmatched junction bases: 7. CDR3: CASSRGTGGILNTEAFF. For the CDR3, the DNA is TGTGCCAGTAGTCGAGGGACAGGGGGCATATTGAACACTGAAGCTTTCTTT.

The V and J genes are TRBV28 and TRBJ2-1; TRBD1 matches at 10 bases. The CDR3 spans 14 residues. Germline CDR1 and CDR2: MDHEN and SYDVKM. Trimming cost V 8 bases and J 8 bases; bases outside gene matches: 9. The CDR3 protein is CASGRDRGFDEQFF. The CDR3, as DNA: TGTGCCAGCGGCCGGGACAGGGGTTTCGATGAGCAGTTCTTC.

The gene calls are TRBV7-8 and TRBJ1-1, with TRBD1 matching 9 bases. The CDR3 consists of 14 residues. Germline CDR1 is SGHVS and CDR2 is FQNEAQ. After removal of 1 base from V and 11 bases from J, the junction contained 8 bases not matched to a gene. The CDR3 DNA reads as TGTGCCAGCAGCTTAGAACAGGGGGCTGGATTGGCTTTCTTT. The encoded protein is CASSLEQGAGLAFF.

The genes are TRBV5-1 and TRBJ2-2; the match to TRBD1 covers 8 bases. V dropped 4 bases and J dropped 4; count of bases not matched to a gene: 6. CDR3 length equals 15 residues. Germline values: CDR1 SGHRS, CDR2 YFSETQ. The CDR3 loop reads CASSRDRGATGELFF. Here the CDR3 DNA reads TGCGCCAGCAGCCGTGACAGGGGAGCCACCGGGGAGCTGTTTTTT.

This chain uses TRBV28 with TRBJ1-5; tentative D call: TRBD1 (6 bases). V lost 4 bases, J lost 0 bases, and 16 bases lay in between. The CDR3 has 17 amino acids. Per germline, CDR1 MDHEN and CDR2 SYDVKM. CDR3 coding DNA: TGTGCCAGCAGTTGGGTTGGTAGGGGGAATAGCAATCAGCCCCAGCATTTT. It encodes CASSWVGRGNSNQPQHF.